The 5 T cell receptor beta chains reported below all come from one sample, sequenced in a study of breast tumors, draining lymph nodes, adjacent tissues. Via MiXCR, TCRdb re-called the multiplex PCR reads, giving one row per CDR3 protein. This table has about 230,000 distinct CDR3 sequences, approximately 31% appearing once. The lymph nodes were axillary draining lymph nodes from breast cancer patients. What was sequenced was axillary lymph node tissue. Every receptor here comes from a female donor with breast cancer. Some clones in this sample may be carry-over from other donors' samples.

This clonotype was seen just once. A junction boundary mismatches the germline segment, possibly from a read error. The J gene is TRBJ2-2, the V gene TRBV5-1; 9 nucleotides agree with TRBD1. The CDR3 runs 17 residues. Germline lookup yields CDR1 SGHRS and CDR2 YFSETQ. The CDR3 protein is CASSTTGGTRAYNEQFF. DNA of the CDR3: TGCGCCAGCAGCACTACAGGGGGCACTCGGGCCTACAATGAGCAGTTTTTT.

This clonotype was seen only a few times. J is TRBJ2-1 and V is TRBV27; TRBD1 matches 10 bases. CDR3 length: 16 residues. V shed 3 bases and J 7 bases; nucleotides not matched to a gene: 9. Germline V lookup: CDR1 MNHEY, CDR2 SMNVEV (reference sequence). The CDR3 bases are TGTGCCAGCAGTTTGTCCGGGACAGGGGTTTTGAATGAGCAGTTCTTC. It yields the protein CASSLSGTGVLNEQFF.

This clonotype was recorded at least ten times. CDR3 sequence (DNA): TGTGCCAGCAGTTACGGGACGCGGGATCAGCCCCAGCATTTT. This sequence encodes CASSYGTRDQPQHF. The chain couples TRBV6-6 to TRBJ1-5; the D gene is possibly TRBD1 (5 bases). Trimming stripped 2 bases from V and 5 bases from J, with 10 bases between. This CDR3 spans 14 amino acids. The germline V gene has CDR1 MNHNY and CDR2 SVGAGI (reference sequence).

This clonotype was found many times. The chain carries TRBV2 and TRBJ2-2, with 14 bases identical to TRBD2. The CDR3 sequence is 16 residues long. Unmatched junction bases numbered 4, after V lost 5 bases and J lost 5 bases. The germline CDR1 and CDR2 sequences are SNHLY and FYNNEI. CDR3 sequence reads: CASSWGLAGVTGELFF. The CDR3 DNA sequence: TGTGCCAGCAGTTGGGGACTAGCGGGAGTTACCGGGGAGCTGTTTTTT.

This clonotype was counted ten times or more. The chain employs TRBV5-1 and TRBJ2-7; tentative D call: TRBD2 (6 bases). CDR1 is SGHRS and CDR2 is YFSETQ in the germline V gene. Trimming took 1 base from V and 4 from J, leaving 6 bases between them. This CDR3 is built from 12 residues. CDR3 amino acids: CASSLRGYEQYF. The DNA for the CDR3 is TGCGCCAGCAGCTTGCGGGGGTACGAGCAGTACTTC.